These T cell receptor beta chains were read from a single sample in a study of cytomegalovirus exposure and HLA in healthy donors. Assay: immunoSEQ multiplex PCR; the TCRdb copy retains only in-frame clones and omits some. The sample has about 97,000 clones, roughly three quarters seen once. Input material: PBMCs. Receptor source: a male donor in good health and CMV-seropositive. Both conserved end residues are part of each CDR3. D genes are given only for firm matches. Clone size is given for some rows only: seen once, a few or many times, or a class if the clone is expanded.

clone size: NA
V gene: TRBV27
J gene: TRBJ1-3
CDR3 length: 14
D gene: TRBD1
CDR3 DNA: TGTGCCAGCTCCCGTGTAGGGGGCGGAAACACCATATATTTT
CDR3 protein: CASSRVGGGNTIYF

clone size: NA
V gene: TRBV6-6
J gene: TRBJ2-7
CDR3 length: 16
D gene: TRBD2
CDR3 DNA: TGTGCCAGCAGGATGTTCGGGGGGGCGGGATCCTACGAGCAGTACTTC
CDR3 protein: CASRMFGGAGSYEQYF

clone size: NA
V gene: TRBV2
J gene: TRBJ2-7
CDR3 length: 14
D gene: NA
CDR3 DNA: TGTGCCACCCTTAATCAGGACACAGCCTACGAGCAGTACTTC
CDR3 protein: CATLNQDTAYEQYF

clone size: NA
V gene: TRBV4-3
J gene: TRBJ2-7
CDR3 length: 15
D gene: TRBD1
CDR3 DNA: TGCGCCAGCAGCCCGTTACCCGGGACAGGCTACGAGCAGTACTTC
CDR3 protein: CASSPLPGTGYEQYF

clone size: once
V gene: TRBV7-8
J gene: TRBJ2-1
CDR3 length: 16
D gene: NA
CDR3 DNA: TGTGCCAGCAGCTCCACTGGGAGCGCAGCCGGGAATGAGCAGTTCTTC
CDR3 protein: CASSSTGSAAGNEQFF

clone size: once
V gene: TRBV27
J gene: TRBJ2-6
CDR3 length: 15
D gene: NA
CDR3 DNA: TGTGCCCCGGAGGGGGGGGCTAGTGGGGCCAACGTCCTGACTTTC
CDR3 protein: CAPEGGASGANVLTF

clone size: NA
V gene: TRBV4-2
J gene: TRBJ2-5
CDR3 length: 16
D gene: TRBD2
CDR3 DNA: TGTGCCAGCAGCCAGTTGGTGCGGGAGCCTATGGAGACCCAGTACTTC
CDR3 protein: CASSQLVREPMETQYF

clone size: NA
V gene: TRBV5-1
J gene: TRBJ2-6
CDR3 length: 17
D gene: NA
CDR3 DNA: TGCGCCAGCAGCGCCAGGGGGGTACTCTCTGGGGCCAACGTCCTGACTTTC
CDR3 protein: CASSARGVLSGANVLTF

clone size: NA
V gene: TRBV6-1
J gene: TRBJ2-7
CDR3 length: 14
D gene: TRBD1
CDR3 DNA: TGTGCCAGCAGGTCCGGGACAGTCTCCTACGAGCAGTACTTC
CDR3 protein: CASRSGTVSYEQYF

clone size: NA
V gene: TRBV11-2
J gene: TRBJ2-7
CDR3 length: 14
D gene: TRBD2
CDR3 DNA: TGTGCCAGCAGTACCTCTAGCGGCACCTACGAGCAGTACTTC
CDR3 protein: CASSTSSGTYEQYF

clone size: NA
V gene: TRBV6-4
J gene: TRBJ2-3
CDR3 length: 12
D gene: NA
CDR3 DNA: TGTGCCAGCAGTGACTCGGGCGGGTTGCAGTATTTT
CDR3 protein: CASSDSGGLQYF

clone size: NA
V gene: TRBV5-6
J gene: TRBJ1-2
CDR3 length: 13
D gene: TRBD1
CDR3 DNA: TGTGCCAGCAGCGCAGGGGGCGGCTATGGCTACACCTTC
CDR3 protein: CASSAGGGYGYTF

clone size: NA
V gene: TRBV5-1
J gene: TRBJ2-2
CDR3 length: 16
D gene: TRBD2
CDR3 DNA: TGCGCCAGCAGCTCGGACTCCGGGGGGGTAACCGGGGAGCTGTTTTTT
CDR3 protein: CASSSDSGGVTGELFF

clone size: NA
V gene: TRBV4-3
J gene: TRBJ2-3
CDR3 length: 18
D gene: TRBD2
CDR3 DNA: TGCGCCAGCAGCCAAGGAGGATTAGCGGGAGGGCAGGGAGATACGCAGTATTTT
CDR3 protein: CASSQGGLAGGQGDTQYF

clone size: NA
V gene: TRBV4-2
J gene: TRBJ1-2
CDR3 length: 13
D gene: NA
CDR3 DNA: TGTGCCAGCAGCCCTGACAGGAGCTATGGCTACACCTTC
CDR3 protein: CASSPDRSYGYTF

clone size: NA
V gene: TRBV18
J gene: TRBJ1-4
CDR3 length: 16
D gene: TRBD1
CDR3 DNA: TGTGCCAGCTCACCGCGACAGGGGGCGCGTGGGGAAAAACTGTTTTTT
CDR3 protein: CASSPRQGARGEKLFF

clone size: NA
V gene: TRBV5-1
J gene: TRBJ1-4
CDR3 length: 15
D gene: NA
CDR3 DNA: TGCGCCAGCAGCTTGGATCCAGGGGTAGGAGAAAAACTGTTTTTT
CDR3 protein: CASSLDPGVGEKLFF

clone size: NA
V gene: TRBV10-3
J gene: TRBJ2-3
CDR3 length: 13
D gene: NA
CDR3 DNA: TGTGCCACCCGCATACCGGGAGTAGGTACGCAGTATTTT
CDR3 protein: CATRIPGVGTQYF

clone size: once
V gene: TRBV7-2
J gene: TRBJ2-7
CDR3 length: 15
D gene: TRBD1
CDR3 DNA: TGTGCCAGCAGCTCGAGGACAGGCCTAGGGGACGAGCAGTACTTC
CDR3 protein: CASSSRTGLGDEQYF

clone size: few
V gene: TRBV25-1
J gene: TRBJ2-3
CDR3 length: 15
D gene: NA
CDR3 DNA: TGTGCCAGCAGTGAATCACGAGGGTACACAGATACGCAGTATTTT
CDR3 protein: CASSESRGYTDTQYF

clone size: NA
V gene: TRBV7-2
J gene: TRBJ2-5
CDR3 length: 14
D gene: NA
CDR3 DNA: TGTGCCAGCAGCTACCCCTATCGACAAGAGACCCAGTACTTC
CDR3 protein: CASSYPYRQETQYF

clone size: NA
V gene: TRBV5-1
J gene: TRBJ2-1
CDR3 length: 15
D gene: NA
CDR3 DNA: TGCGCCAGCAGCTGGAACGACTTGCGGGAAAATGAGCAGTTCTTC
CDR3 protein: CASSWNDLRENEQFF

clone size: once
V gene: TRBV29-1
J gene: TRBJ2-7
CDR3 length: 15
D gene: TRBD1
CDR3 DNA: TGCAGCGTTGAAGGAGTCGACAGGGGGGTCTACGAGCAGTACTTC
CDR3 protein: CSVEGVDRGVYEQYF

clone size: NA
V gene: TRBV19
J gene: TRBJ2-5
CDR3 length: 14
D gene: NA
CDR3 DNA: TGTGCCAGTAGTATTCCCGGGTCTCAGGAGACCCAGTACTTC
CDR3 protein: CASSIPGSQETQYF

clone size: NA
V gene: TRBV7-2
J gene: TRBJ2-1
CDR3 length: 15
D gene: NA
CDR3 DNA: TGTGCCAGCAGCTCACCGTCAGTAGGTAGCGATGAGCAGTTCTTC
CDR3 protein: CASSSPSVGSDEQFF

clone size: few
V gene: TRBV7-2
J gene: TRBJ1-5
CDR3 length: 15
D gene: NA
CDR3 DNA: TGTGCCAGCAGCTTTCCGGACAGAACGTACCAGCCCCAGCATTTT
CDR3 protein: CASSFPDRTYQPQHF